A single sample is the source of the 22 T cell receptor beta chains below, sequenced in a study of cytomegalovirus exposure and HLA in healthy donors. PCR used 60 Vbeta primers and 13 Jbeta primers. The data were produced by immunoSEQ multiplex PCR, yet TCRdb's version contains in-frame clones alone and is incomplete. The sample has 150,000 to 200,000 clones; around 68% are singletons. Sequencing used PBMCs. These receptors were obtained from a woman aged 40 to 55 in good health and CMV-seropositive.

This clone was seen more than once but under ten times. J is TRBJ1-2 and V is TRBV28; 10 bases fit TRBD1. V shed 4 bases, J shed 0 bases, and the junction held 5 bases outside the gene matches. The V gene's germline CDR1 is MDHEN and CDR2 SYDVKM. There are 16 residues in the CDR3. This chain's CDR3 is CASSSGQGVSNYGYTF. Written as DNA, the CDR3 is TGTGCCAGCAGTTCCGGACAGGGGGTGTCTAACTATGGCTACACCTTC.

This clone was counted only a few times. The chain carries TRBV27 and TRBJ2-7; 7 nucleotides align to TRBD1. The V gene end was trimmed by 5 bases and the J gene end by 4 bases; junction bases not matched to a gene: 14. The CDR3 spans 16 residues. Looked up from germline, CDR1 is MNHEY and CDR2 is SMNVEV (reference sequence). CDR3 sequence reads: CASSRTTGTEEYEQYF. The CDR3 region has the DNA TGTGCCAGCAGTCGAACCACGGGGACAGAGGAGTACGAGCAGTACTTC.

The chain joins TRBV7-9 to TRBJ1-1, with D possibly being TRBD1 (6 bases). The V end was cut by 1 base, the J end by 1 base, with 16 bases between. This CDR3 comprises 17 residues. In germline, CDR1 is SEHNR, CDR2 FQNEAQ (reference sequence). The CDR3 nucleotides are TGTGCCAGCAGCTTAGTCTCCTCGGGGGGCGAGAACACTGAAGCTTTCTTT. Amino acids: CASSLVSSGGENTEAFF.

This clone was seen a single time. The chain has TRBV7-2 and TRBJ1-2, with a possible D match to TRBD1 (6 bases). CDR1 and CDR2 (germline): SGHTA, FQGNSA. The CDR3 spans 12 residues. Trimming pared 5 bases from V and 7 bases from J, leaving 11 bases between. CDR3 DNA: TGTGCCAGCAGCCCCCAGGGGTCTGGCTACACCTTC. As protein: CASSPQGSGYTF. Full variable domain (remainder filled in from reference TRBV7-2 and TRBJ1-2): GAGVSQSPSNKVTEKGKDVELRCDPISGHTALYWYRQSLGQGLEFLIYFQGNSAPDKSGLPSDRFSAERTGGSVSTLTIQRTQQEDSAVYLCASSPQGSGYTFGSGTRLTVV.

A few counts support this clone. V is TRBV9 and J is TRBJ1-4; 10 positions match TRBD1. CDR3 length: 17 residues. The V and J ends lost 0 bases and 8 bases, in that order; junction bases with no gene match: 10. Germline-derived CDR1 and CDR2 are SGDLS and YYNGEE. CDR3 sequence reads: CASSVGIAGQGEEKLFF. CDR3 coding DNA: TGTGCCAGCAGCGTAGGAATCGCCGGACAGGGGGAAGAAAAACTGTTTTTT.

V usage is TRBV9 and J usage is TRBJ2-2; D is possibly TRBD2 (6 bases). Germline CDR1 SGDLS, CDR2 YYNGEE. The ends were cut back, 4 bases at V and 3 bases at J, with 19 bases in the middle. This CDR3 is built from 17 residues. Here the CDR3 DNA reads TGTGCCAGCAGCATGACCGGGAGCCACGCGGACACCGGGGAGCTGTTTTTT. This codes for CASSMTGSHADTGELFF.

V is TRBV19 and J is TRBJ2-1, with TRBD1 matching over 12 bases. The CDR3 covers 15 residues. Germline V gene data show CDR1 as LNHDA and CDR2 as SQIVND (reference sequence). V gave up 8 bases and J gave up 8 bases; unmatched junction bases: 10. CDR3 DNA sequence: TGTGCCAGTGCCCACCCGGGACAGGGGGCCCATGAGCAGTTCTTC. It is translated as CASAHPGQGAHEQFF.

The rearrangement uses TRBV7-9 and TRBJ2-5; D gene unclear. The J call may be faulty, since TRBJ2-7 better matches the DNA end. The germline gives CDR1 SEHNR, CDR2 FQNEAQ (reference sequence). The CDR3 has 12 amino acids. CDR3 sequence: CASSSQSDEQYF. The CDR3 DNA reads as TGTGCCAGCAGCTCACAGAGTGACGAGCAGTACTTC.

This clone was picked up one time. Written as DNA, the CDR3 is TGTGCCAGCAGTGGTCTAGGCTACAATGAGCAGTTCTTC. It yields the protein CASSGLGYNEQFF. This sequence joins TRBV25-1 and TRBJ2-1; D remains ambiguous. The V and J ends lost 4 bases and 3 bases respectively, with 7 bases between them. The CDR3 totals 13 residues. From germline, CDR1 is MGHDK and CDR2 SYGVNS. Supplemented by reference TRBV25-1 and TRBJ2-1, the full variable domain reads EADIYQTPRYLVIGTGKKITLECSQTMGHDKMYWYQQDPGMELHLIHYSYGVNSTEKGDLSSESTVSRIRTEHFPLTLESARPSHTSQYLCASSGLGYNEQFFGPGTRLTVL.

CDR3 DNA: TGCGCCAGCAGCCAAGATGGGCTTGGGACTTTAGCGAACACCGGGGAGCTGTTTTTT. Translated, it gives CASSQDGLGTLANTGELFF. This sequence joins TRBV4-3 and TRBJ2-2, with a possible D match to TRBD2 (6 bases). The CDR3 extends over 19 amino acids. V was shortened by 0 bases and J by 0 bases, with 17 bases between the two germline ends. From germline, CDR1 is LGHNA and CDR2 YSLEER.

This chain connects TRBV29-1 to TRBJ2-5, with a weak D call TRBD2 (7 bases). The CDR3 length is 15 residues. Germline assignment: CDR1 SQVTM and CDR2 ANQGSEA. V lost 7 bases, J lost 2 bases, and 20 bases lay in between. The CDR3 region is CSAEPRGAGQETQYF. The DNA for the CDR3 is TGCAGCGCGGAACCCCGGGGGGCAGGACAAGAGACCCAGTACTTC.

The V and J genes are TRBV7-9 and TRBJ2-7, with D possibly being TRBD2 (5 bases). The V end lost 0 bases, the J end lost 4 bases, and 7 bases lay between the germline ends. The CDR3 covers 13 residues. The germline CDR1 and CDR2 sequences are SEHNR and FQNEAQ (reference sequence). The CDR3 reads CASSLAGSYEQYF. CDR3 in DNA: TGTGCCAGCAGCTTAGCGGGGAGTTACGAGCAGTACTTC.

The V gene is TRBV5-4, the J gene TRBJ2-5; D unresolved. The V gene lost 0 bases and the J gene lost 3 bases, with 3 bases spanning the gap. Germline V gene data show CDR1 as SGHNT and CDR2 as YYREEE (reference sequence). The CDR3 runs to 12 residues. CDR3 region: CASSLAEETQYF. The CDR3 DNA reads TGTGCCAGCAGCTTGGCCGAAGAGACCCAGTACTTC.

The gene calls are TRBV6-6 and TRBJ1-5, with D maybe TRBD1 (6 bases). Per germline, CDR1 MNHNY and CDR2 SVGAGI (reference sequence). The length of the CDR3 is 16 residues. Trimming shortened V by 6 bases and J by 2 bases, and 17 bases separated the two germline ends. In DNA form, the CDR3 reads TGTGCCAGCAGCGCCCCAGGGGTTGCGGGCAATCAGCCCCAGCATTTT. This encodes CASSAPGVAGNQPQHF.

The chain has TRBV5-4 and TRBJ2-1; 7 bases are shared with TRBD2. J lost 8 bases, V lost 4 bases, and 9 bases had no gene match. There are 14 residues in the CDR3. Per the germline V gene, CDR1 is SGHNT and CDR2 is YYREEE (reference sequence). The CDR3 protein is CASSIGLVRYEQFF. The CDR3 nucleotides read TGTGCCAGCAGCATCGGACTAGTTCGGTATGAGCAGTTCTTC. Full variable domain (outside the CDR3, taken from reference TRBV5-4 and TRBJ2-1): ETGVTQSPTHLIKTRGQQVTLRCSSQSGHNTVSWYQQALGQGPQFIFQYYREEENGRGNFPPRFSGLQFPNYSSELNVNALELDDSALYLCASSIGLVRYEQFFGPGTRLTVL.

The chain carries TRBV9 and TRBJ2-7; the match to TRBD2 covers 7 bases. Germline-derived CDR1 and CDR2 are SGDLS and YYNGEE. The CDR3 runs 15 residues. The V segment lost 0 bases and the J segment 2 bases; nucleotides outside the gene matches: 5. The CDR3 DNA follows: TGTGCCAGCAGCGTAGGGTCTAGCGGAACCTACGAGCAGTACTTC. Translating gives CASSVGSSGTYEQYF.

The chain is built from TRBV2 and TRBJ2-1, with 7 bases identical to TRBD1. Germline V gene lookup returns CDR1 SNHLY and CDR2 FYNNEI. This CDR3 spans 15 amino acids. Trimming took 7 bases from V and 5 from J; bases not matched to a gene: 11. This CDR3 reads CASISEGAANNEQFF. The CDR3 nucleotides are TGTGCCAGCATCAGTGAGGGGGCGGCGAACAATGAGCAGTTCTTC.

As to this clone: In the same sample, other DNA sequences code for this CDR3. This chain uses TRBV5-1 with TRBJ2-1; 11 bases fit TRBD2. V was clipped by 0 bases and J by 6 bases; unmatched bases: 2. This CDR3 has 15 residues. Germline CDR1 SGHRS, CDR2 YFSETQ. The DNA of the CDR3 is TGCGCCAGCAGCTTGGGGCTAGCGGGGGGCAATGAGCAGTTCTTC. The encoded protein is CASSLGLAGGNEQFF. The entire variable domain, with the rest obtained from reference TRBV5-1 and TRBJ2-1, is as follows: KAGVTQTPRYLIKTRGQQVTLSCSPISGHRSVSWYQQTPGQGLQFLFEYFSETQRNKGNFPGRFSGRQFSNSRSEMNVSTLELGDSALYLCASSLGLAGGNEQFFGPGTRLTVL.

The chain carries TRBV7-2 and TRBJ2-1, with TRBD1 matching 8 bases. This CDR3 contains 15 residues. J gave up 4 bases and V 5 bases, and 7 bases lay outside the gene matches. Germline CDR1 reads SGHTA; CDR2 reads FQGNSA. The CDR3 protein is CASSAGQGTYNEQFF. As DNA, the CDR3 is TGTGCCAGCAGCGCCGGACAGGGCACTTACAATGAGCAGTTCTTC.

V gene TRBV18 combines with J gene TRBJ2-3; 12 bases map to TRBD2. Trimming took 2 bases from V and 3 from J; bases not matched to a gene: 3. Germline assignment: CDR1 KGHSH and CDR2 LQKENI. The CDR3 sequence is 16 residues long. The DNA of the CDR3 is TGTGCCAGCTCACCATTACTAGCGGGAGGAACAGATACGCAGTATTTT. It encodes CASSPLLAGGTDTQYF.

This chain connects TRBV28 to TRBJ2-7; 12 positions agree with TRBD1. Germline loops: CDR1 MDHEN, CDR2 SYDVKM. Germline trimming cut 5 bases from V and 2 bases from J; bases unmatched to any gene: 4. The CDR3 has 15 residues. CDR3 in DNA: TGTGCCAGCAGTCCGGGGACAGGGGGCGCCTACGAGCAGTACTTC. As protein: CASSPGTGGAYEQYF.

V gene TRBV10-3 combines with J gene TRBJ2-2; TRBD1 matches 9 bases. This CDR3 has 15 residues. Germline loops: CDR1 ENHRY, CDR2 SYGVKD. The trim removed 4 bases at V and 4 bases at J, leaving 4 bases unmatched. Here the CDR3 reads CAISVSTGGTGELFF. CDR3 nucleotides: TGTGCCATCAGTGTCTCGACAGGGGGCACCGGGGAGCTGTTTTTT.